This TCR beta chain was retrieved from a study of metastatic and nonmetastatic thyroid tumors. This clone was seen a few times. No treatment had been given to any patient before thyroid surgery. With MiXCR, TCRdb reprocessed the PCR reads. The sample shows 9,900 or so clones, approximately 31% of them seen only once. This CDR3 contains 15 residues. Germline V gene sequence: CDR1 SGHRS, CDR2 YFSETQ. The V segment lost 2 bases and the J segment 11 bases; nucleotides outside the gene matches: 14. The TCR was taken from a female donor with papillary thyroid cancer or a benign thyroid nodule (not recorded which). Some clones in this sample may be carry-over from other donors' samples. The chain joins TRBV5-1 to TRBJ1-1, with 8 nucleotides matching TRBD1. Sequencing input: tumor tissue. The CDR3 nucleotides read TGCGCCAGCAGCTTTACGACAGGGGCCGCGGGGGCGGCTTTCTTT. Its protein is CASSFTTGAAGAAFF.